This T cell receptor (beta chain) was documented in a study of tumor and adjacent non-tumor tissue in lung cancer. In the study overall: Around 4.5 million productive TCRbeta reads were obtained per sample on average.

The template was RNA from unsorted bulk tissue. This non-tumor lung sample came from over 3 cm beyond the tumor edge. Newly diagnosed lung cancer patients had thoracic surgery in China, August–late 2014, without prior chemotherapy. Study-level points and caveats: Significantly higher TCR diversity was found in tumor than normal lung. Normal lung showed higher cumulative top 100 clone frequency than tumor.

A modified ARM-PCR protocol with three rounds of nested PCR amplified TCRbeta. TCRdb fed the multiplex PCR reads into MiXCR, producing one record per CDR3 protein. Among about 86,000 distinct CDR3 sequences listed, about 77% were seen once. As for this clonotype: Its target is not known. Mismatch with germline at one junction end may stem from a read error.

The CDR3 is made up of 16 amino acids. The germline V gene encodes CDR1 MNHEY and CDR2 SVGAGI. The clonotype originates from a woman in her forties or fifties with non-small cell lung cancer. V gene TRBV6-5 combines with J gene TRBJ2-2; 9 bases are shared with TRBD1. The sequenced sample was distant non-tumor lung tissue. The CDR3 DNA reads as TGTGCCAGCAGTCGGTTTACCGGGACAGGGACCGTGGAGCTGTTTTTT. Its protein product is CASSRFTGTGTVELFF.